The next 21 T cell receptor beta chains were all read from a single sample in a study of cytomegalovirus exposure and HLA in healthy donors. The study ran its PCR with 60 Vbeta and 13 Jbeta primers. Here immunoSEQ multiplex PCR was the method, and the copy in TCRdb shows in-frame clones only, minus some. Among around 130,000 clones, around 81% were seen once, and the ten largest hold less than 0.75%. The specimen was PBMCs. Receptors were obtained from a man younger than 35 in good health and CMV-seronegative.

The V call is TRBV27, the J call TRBJ1-5, with D maybe TRBD1 (5 bases). Deletions cut 4 bases from V and 5 bases from J, with 12 bases between. The germline gives CDR1 MNHEY, CDR2 SMNVEV (reference sequence). CDR3 size: 14 residues. The CDR3 region has the DNA TGTGCCAGCAGTTGGCGGGGGGGGGATCAGCCCCAGCATTTT. Its protein is CASSWRGGDQPQHF.

The chain couples TRBV5-8 to TRBJ2-3; maybe TRBD1 (6 bases). CDR1 and CDR2 (germline): SGHTS, YDEGEE. The CDR3 is made up of 12 amino acids. V lost 5 bases and J 10 bases, leaving 14 bases between the germline ends. The CDR3 DNA sequence: TGTGCCAGCAGATTAACAGGGTTGGCGCAGTATTTT. Residues: CASRLTGLAQYF.

The rearrangement uses TRBV4-1 and TRBJ1-4, with 7 bases matching TRBD1. In germline, CDR1 is MGHRA, CDR2 YSYEKL. This CDR3 region has 15 residues. The junction had 6 bases not matched to a gene; V was cut back by 5 bases and J by 3 bases. The CDR3 here is CASSAEGAPNEKLFF. For the CDR3, the DNA is TGCGCCAGCAGCGCAGAGGGGGCTCCTAATGAAAAACTGTTTTTT.

The rearrangement links TRBV2 to TRBJ2-7; D call uncertain. CDR1 is SNHLY, CDR2 FYNNEI, per germline. CDR3 size: 12 residues. Trimming cost V 5 bases and J 0 bases, with 5 bases left between them. The CDR3 DNA sequence: TGTGCCAGCAGTCTTGTCTCCTACGAGCAGTACTTC. Translated: CASSLVSYEQYF.

This rearrangement joins TRBV18 to TRBJ2-1; 15 bases map to TRBD2. This CDR3 region has 16 residues. Germline CDR1 KGHSH, CDR2 LQKENI. Trimming at V came to 6 bases and at J to 8 bases, leaving 8 bases not matched to a gene. The chain's CDR3 is CASSRTSGGVFDEQFF. As DNA, the CDR3 is TGTGCCAGCTCCCGGACTAGCGGGGGGGTATTCGATGAGCAGTTCTTC.

The chain links TRBV4-1 to TRBJ1-1; maybe TRBD1 (5 bases). This CDR3 is 17 amino acids long. The germline gives CDR1 MGHRA, CDR2 YSYEKL. Trimming took 4 bases from V and 1 from J, leaving 19 bases between them. Here the CDR3 reads CASSRGIQGGRNTEAFF. The CDR3 DNA follows: TGCGCCAGCAGCCGAGGGATCCAGGGAGGTAGGAACACTGAAGCTTTCTTT.

V is TRBV15 and J is TRBJ1-2; D is undetermined. The CDR3 length is 13 residues. Germline V gene lookup returns CDR1 LNHNV and CDR2 YYDKDF (reference sequence). Trimming shortened V by 0 bases and J by 7 bases, and 9 bases separated the two germline ends. The DNA for the CDR3 is TGTGCCACCAGCAGAGATGGGAGCGGTGGCTACACCTTC. This encodes CATSRDGSGGYTF.

The chain recombines TRBV6-5 with TRBJ2-3, with D hard to call. There are 12 residues in the CDR3. Trimming took off 6 bases at V and 0 bases at J, with 4 bases between the two ends. Germline loops: CDR1 MNHEY, CDR2 SVGAGI. In DNA, the CDR3 is TGTGCCAGCAGCGTTAGCACAGATACGCAGTATTTT. Translation gives CASSVSTDTQYF.

This chain links TRBV30 with TRBJ1-2, with D unresolved. CDR1 and CDR2 from the germline V gene are GTSNPN and SVGIG (reference sequence). The CDR3 has 18 residues. V was clipped by 7 bases and J by 1 base, with 28 bases between them. CDR3 protein: CALNRVIKTGDFNYGYTF. The DNA of the CDR3 is TGTGCCTTAAATCGGGTTATAAAGACGGGAGACTTTAACTATGGCTACACCTTC.

Worth noting for this clone: Other DNA sequences within the sample encode an identical CDR3. Written as DNA, the CDR3 is TGTGCCTGGAGTACAGGGGGAGAGACCCAGTACTTC. It translates to CAWSTGGETQYF. This chain links TRBV30 with TRBJ2-5; 8 bases are shared with TRBD1. In germline, CDR1 is GTSNPN, CDR2 SVGIG (reference sequence). The CDR3 totals 12 residues. With 2 bases clipped from V and 4 bases from J, the junction kept 0 bases outside the gene matches.

The rearrangement joins TRBV5-4 to TRBJ1-6; D not certain. This CDR3 has 15 residues. Germline V gene data show CDR1 as SGHNT and CDR2 as YYREEE (reference sequence). V was trimmed by 2 bases and J by 0 bases, leaving 6 bases between them. CDR3 coding DNA: TGTGCCAGCAGCTTCGGAGGCTCCTATAATTCACCCCTCCACTTT. This gives the protein CASSFGGSYNSPLHF.

The gene calls are TRBV2 and TRBJ2-7; the D gene is possibly TRBD2 (5 bases). V gave up 5 bases and J gave up 6 bases, with 14 bases separating them. In germline, CDR1 is SNHLY, CDR2 FYNNEI. This CDR3 has 13 amino acids. The CDR3 loop is CASSPPSGTEQYF. The CDR3 bases are TGTGCCAGCAGTCCCCCCAGCGGTACCGAGCAGTACTTC.

The chain is built from TRBV6-1 and TRBJ1-1; TRBD1 matches 9 bases. The CDR3 has 15 residues. CDR1 and CDR2 (germline): MNHNS, SASEGT. V trimming: 7 bases; J trimming: 0 bases; junction bases outside the gene matches: 6. In DNA, the CDR3 is TGTGCCAGCACCGACAGGGGGACCTTGAACACTGAAGCTTTCTTT. Its translation: CASTDRGTLNTEAFF.

The rearrangement uses TRBV7-9 and TRBJ1-1; D is undetermined. V lost 2 bases, J lost 7 bases, and 17 bases lay in between. CDR1 is SEHNR, CDR2 FQNEAQ, per germline (reference sequence). There are 15 residues in the CDR3. The CDR3 DNA follows: TGTGCCAGCAGCTTATCGTCTGCCCTGACAATTGAAGCTTTCTTT. Translation gives CASSLSSALTIEAFF.

The CDR3 is CASSLPGGPGNEQFF. CDR3 in DNA: TGTGCCAGCAGCTTGCCGGGGGGGCCGGGGAATGAGCAGTTCTTC. V and J are TRBV5-8 and TRBJ2-1, with 8 bases lining up with TRBD2. This CDR3 comprises 15 residues. After removal of 1 base from V and 7 bases from J, the junction contained 7 bases not matched to a gene. Looked up from germline, CDR1 is SGHTS and CDR2 is YDEGEE.

As regards this clone: One junction end disagrees with the germline gene, perhaps due to a read error. This chain connects TRBV7-7 to TRBJ2-7, with 8 bases lining up with TRBD1. Germline-derived CDR1 and CDR2 are SSHAT and FNYEAQ (reference sequence). The CDR3 is made up of 15 amino acids. The CDR3 coding sequence is TGTGCTAGCAGCTTAGGAACAGGGGGCTCCTACGAGCAGTACTTC. This translates into CASSLGTGGSYEQYF.

J is TRBJ2-5 and V is TRBV5-1; 8 positions agree with TRBD2. There are 13 residues in the CDR3. V shed 4 bases, J shed 3 bases, and the junction held 2 bases outside the gene matches. Germline V CDR1 and CDR2: SGHRS, YFSETQ. Here the CDR3 reads CASSRLAKETQYF. The CDR3 DNA follows: TGCGCCAGCAGCCGACTAGCGAAAGAGACCCAGTACTTC.

The chain is built from TRBV4-3 and TRBJ2-7; the D is unclear. CDR3 length: 13 residues. Trimming left V 0 bases short and J 1 base short, with 4 bases between. Germline V gene lookup returns CDR1 LGHNA and CDR2 YSLEER. CDR3 amino acids: CASSQDRSYEQYF. CDR3 coding DNA: TGCGCCAGCAGCCAAGACAGGTCCTACGAGCAGTACTTC.

V usage is TRBV6-5 and J usage is TRBJ2-2, with D tentatively TRBD1 (5 bases). This CDR3 spans 14 amino acids. Germline-derived CDR1 and CDR2 are MNHEY and SVGAGI. The V gene lost 1 base and the J gene lost 5 bases, with 8 bases spanning the gap. CDR3 in amino acids: CASSYFPGTGELFF. CDR3 nucleotide sequence: TGTGCCAGCAGTTACTTTCCAGGGACCGGGGAGCTGTTTTTT.

The V gene is TRBV5-1, the J gene TRBJ1-4; D perhaps matches TRBD1 (5 bases). Trimming took 2 bases from V and 0 from J, leaving 5 bases between them. CDR1 and CDR2 from the germline V gene are SGHRS and YFSETQ. The length of the CDR3 is 14 residues. The CDR3 bases are TGCGCCAGCAGCTTCAGGGCAACTAATGAAAAACTGTTTTTT. Its protein product is CASSFRATNEKLFF.

V usage is TRBV5-1 and J usage is TRBJ2-5; tentatively, D is TRBD2 (6 bases). V shed 6 bases and J shed 4 bases, with 16 bases lying between them. CDR3 length equals 14 residues. CDR1 is SGHRS, CDR2 YFSETQ, per germline. The CDR3 sequence is CASNAVGGIETQYF. As DNA, the CDR3 is TGCGCCAGCAACGCGGTCGGAGGGATAGAGACCCAGTACTTC.